This TCR beta chain was recovered during a study of Graves' ophthalmopathy and Graves' hyperthyroidism. Study overall: Peripheral blood was collected at initial diagnosis, before any treatment. Study observations and caveats: A 13-signature model separated ophthalmopathy from stable hyperthyroidism, reaching 85% to 90% sensitivity and around 79% specificity cross-validated. Most clonotypes expanded in thyroid above 0.001 frequency were present in blood too.

Looked up from germline, CDR1 is MDHEN and CDR2 is SYDVKM. The CDR3 extends over 13 amino acids. Between the trimmed V and J ends, which lost 2 bases and 11 bases, there was a span of 15 bases. RNA transcripts were the source from which TCR beta CDR3 regions were amplified. Second-round multiplex PCR came after first-round RT-PCR with HTBI primers. TCRdb re-analysed the multiplex PCR reads in MiXCR, keeping a single row per CDR3 protein. The data hold under 400,000 distinct CDR3 sequences, with roughly 15% observed a single time. This clonotype appeared many times. What it binds is unknown. The sequenced material came from peripheral blood. The chain uses TRBV28 and TRBJ1-2; the D gene is possibly TRBD1 (6 bases). The sequence was obtained from an adult man with Graves' ophthalmopathy. CDR3 protein: CASSLGDTAAYTF. In DNA form, the CDR3 reads TGTGCCAGCAGTTTAGGGGACACCGCCGCGTACACCTTC.